Listed here are 3 T cell receptor beta chains from one sample, sequenced in a study of blood T cell repertoires in COVID-19. Profiled with immunoSEQ multiplex PCR; TCRdb holds only in-frame clones, not every one. The sample contains some 250,000 clones, 85% to 90% of which appear only once. Sequencing was done on a sample of PBMCs or T cells enriched from blood (not recorded which). These receptors all come from a man in his forties who had recovered from COVID-19.

The V call is TRBV28, the J call TRBJ2-1; perhaps TRBD1 as D (6 bases). The germline V gene encodes CDR1 MDHEN and CDR2 SYDVKM. The length of the CDR3 is 16 residues. The V and J ends lost 6 bases and 3 bases respectively, with 18 bases between them. CDR3 in DNA: TGTGCCAGCAGCCGAACCCGAGAGGGGGTCTACAATGAGCAGTTCTTC. Protein: CASSRTREGVYNEQFF.

The chain recombines TRBV7-9 with TRBJ2-2; D unresolved. The CDR3 runs 14 residues. Between the trimmed V and J ends, which lost 5 bases and 5 bases, there was a span of 12 bases. Looked up from germline, CDR1 is SEHNR and CDR2 is FQNEAQ (reference sequence). In DNA form, the CDR3 reads TGTGCCAGCAGCGGCCGATACAGTACCGGGGAGCTGTTTTTT. It encodes CASSGRYSTGELFF.

This clone was recorded a few times. This rearrangement joins TRBV30 to TRBJ2-7; the D gene is possibly TRBD2 (5 bases). This CDR3 spans 14 amino acids. Germline V gene lookup returns CDR1 GTSNPN and CDR2 SVGIG (reference sequence). V was cut by 4 bases and J by 0 bases, with 13 bases left in between. CDR3 region: CAWTPGSSSYEQYF. CDR3 DNA: TGTGCCTGGACTCCGGGATCCAGCTCCTACGAGCAGTACTTC.